This TCR beta chain appears in the sequencing data of a study of low-dose radiotherapy and immunotherapy resistance in tumors. At the level of the study: 1 Gy per fraction was delivered to Cohort 2 every two weeks, for 13 Gy total over 26 weeks.

Priming of first-strand cDNA relied on TRAV- and TRBV-specific primers (covering alpha and beta chains). The authors amplified TCRs for approximately 20 PCR cycles with a constant-region primer and a V-primer adapter. TCRdb re-analysed the reads in MiXCR, keeping a single row per CDR3 protein. The profile shows about 58,000 distinct CDR3 sequences, under 30% of them singletons. The CDR3 is 12 residues long. Trimming pared 6 bases from V and 3 bases from J, leaving 9 bases between. Germline V gene data show CDR1 as LGHDT and CDR2 as YNNKEL (reference sequence). Time point meaning: after trial treatment. The treatment is: LDRT plus nivolumab, ipilimumab, low-dose cyclophosphamide and aspirin (RACIN trial). This clonotype was seen repeatedly, ten times or more.

Sequencing was performed on PBMCs, taken after low-dose radiotherapy plus immunotherapy. This chain uses TRBV3-1 with TRBJ2-7, with D hard to call. This clonotype was obtained from a male donor with prostate cancer. The CDR3 DNA is TGTGCCAGCAGTCATAACCTCTACGAGCAGTACTTC. Residues: CASSHNLYEQYF.